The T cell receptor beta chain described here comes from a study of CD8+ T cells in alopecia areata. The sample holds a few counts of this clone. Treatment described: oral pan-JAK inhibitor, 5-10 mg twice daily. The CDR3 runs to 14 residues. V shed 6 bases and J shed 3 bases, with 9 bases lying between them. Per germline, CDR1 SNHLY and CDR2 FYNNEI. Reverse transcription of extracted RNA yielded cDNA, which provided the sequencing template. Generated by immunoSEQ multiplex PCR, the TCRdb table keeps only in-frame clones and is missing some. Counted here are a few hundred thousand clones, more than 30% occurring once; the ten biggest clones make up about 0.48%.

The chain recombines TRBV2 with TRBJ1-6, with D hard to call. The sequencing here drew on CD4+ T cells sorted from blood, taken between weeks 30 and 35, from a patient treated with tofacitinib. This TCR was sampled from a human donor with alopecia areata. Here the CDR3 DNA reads TGTGCCAGCAGCCGGACGGGCTATAATTCACCCCTCCACTTT. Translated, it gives CASSRTGYNSPLHF.